The clone carrying this T cell receptor (beta chain) was detected many times. As yet, its antigen is unknown. Trimming shortened V by 7 bases and J by 0 bases, and 13 bases separated the two germline ends. The CDR3 has 15 residues. This entry belongs to a study of T cell repertoires in cytomegalovirus infection. Study at large: Researchers turned to recently identified HLA-C-restricted CMV epitopes as well as well-studied HLA-B-restricted ones. Public signatures in TCR beta pointed to CMV infection and matching HLA type.

MiXCR was run by TCRdb on the reads, yielding one entry per CDR3 protein. The table includes about 900,000 distinct CDR3 sequences, under 40% detected once. This sample comprised cultured CD8+ T cells from PBMCs, obtained from culture after CMV antigen stimulation. The chain uses TRBV12-3 or TRBV12-4 and TRBJ1-3, with D unclear. The receptor was derived from a human donor in good health (CMV status not recorded). Some clones in this sample may be carry-over from other donors' samples. Here the CDR3 reads CASTHTRDSGNTIYF. The CDR3 DNA follows: TGTGCCAGCACCCACACGAGAGACTCTGGAAACACCATATATTTT.